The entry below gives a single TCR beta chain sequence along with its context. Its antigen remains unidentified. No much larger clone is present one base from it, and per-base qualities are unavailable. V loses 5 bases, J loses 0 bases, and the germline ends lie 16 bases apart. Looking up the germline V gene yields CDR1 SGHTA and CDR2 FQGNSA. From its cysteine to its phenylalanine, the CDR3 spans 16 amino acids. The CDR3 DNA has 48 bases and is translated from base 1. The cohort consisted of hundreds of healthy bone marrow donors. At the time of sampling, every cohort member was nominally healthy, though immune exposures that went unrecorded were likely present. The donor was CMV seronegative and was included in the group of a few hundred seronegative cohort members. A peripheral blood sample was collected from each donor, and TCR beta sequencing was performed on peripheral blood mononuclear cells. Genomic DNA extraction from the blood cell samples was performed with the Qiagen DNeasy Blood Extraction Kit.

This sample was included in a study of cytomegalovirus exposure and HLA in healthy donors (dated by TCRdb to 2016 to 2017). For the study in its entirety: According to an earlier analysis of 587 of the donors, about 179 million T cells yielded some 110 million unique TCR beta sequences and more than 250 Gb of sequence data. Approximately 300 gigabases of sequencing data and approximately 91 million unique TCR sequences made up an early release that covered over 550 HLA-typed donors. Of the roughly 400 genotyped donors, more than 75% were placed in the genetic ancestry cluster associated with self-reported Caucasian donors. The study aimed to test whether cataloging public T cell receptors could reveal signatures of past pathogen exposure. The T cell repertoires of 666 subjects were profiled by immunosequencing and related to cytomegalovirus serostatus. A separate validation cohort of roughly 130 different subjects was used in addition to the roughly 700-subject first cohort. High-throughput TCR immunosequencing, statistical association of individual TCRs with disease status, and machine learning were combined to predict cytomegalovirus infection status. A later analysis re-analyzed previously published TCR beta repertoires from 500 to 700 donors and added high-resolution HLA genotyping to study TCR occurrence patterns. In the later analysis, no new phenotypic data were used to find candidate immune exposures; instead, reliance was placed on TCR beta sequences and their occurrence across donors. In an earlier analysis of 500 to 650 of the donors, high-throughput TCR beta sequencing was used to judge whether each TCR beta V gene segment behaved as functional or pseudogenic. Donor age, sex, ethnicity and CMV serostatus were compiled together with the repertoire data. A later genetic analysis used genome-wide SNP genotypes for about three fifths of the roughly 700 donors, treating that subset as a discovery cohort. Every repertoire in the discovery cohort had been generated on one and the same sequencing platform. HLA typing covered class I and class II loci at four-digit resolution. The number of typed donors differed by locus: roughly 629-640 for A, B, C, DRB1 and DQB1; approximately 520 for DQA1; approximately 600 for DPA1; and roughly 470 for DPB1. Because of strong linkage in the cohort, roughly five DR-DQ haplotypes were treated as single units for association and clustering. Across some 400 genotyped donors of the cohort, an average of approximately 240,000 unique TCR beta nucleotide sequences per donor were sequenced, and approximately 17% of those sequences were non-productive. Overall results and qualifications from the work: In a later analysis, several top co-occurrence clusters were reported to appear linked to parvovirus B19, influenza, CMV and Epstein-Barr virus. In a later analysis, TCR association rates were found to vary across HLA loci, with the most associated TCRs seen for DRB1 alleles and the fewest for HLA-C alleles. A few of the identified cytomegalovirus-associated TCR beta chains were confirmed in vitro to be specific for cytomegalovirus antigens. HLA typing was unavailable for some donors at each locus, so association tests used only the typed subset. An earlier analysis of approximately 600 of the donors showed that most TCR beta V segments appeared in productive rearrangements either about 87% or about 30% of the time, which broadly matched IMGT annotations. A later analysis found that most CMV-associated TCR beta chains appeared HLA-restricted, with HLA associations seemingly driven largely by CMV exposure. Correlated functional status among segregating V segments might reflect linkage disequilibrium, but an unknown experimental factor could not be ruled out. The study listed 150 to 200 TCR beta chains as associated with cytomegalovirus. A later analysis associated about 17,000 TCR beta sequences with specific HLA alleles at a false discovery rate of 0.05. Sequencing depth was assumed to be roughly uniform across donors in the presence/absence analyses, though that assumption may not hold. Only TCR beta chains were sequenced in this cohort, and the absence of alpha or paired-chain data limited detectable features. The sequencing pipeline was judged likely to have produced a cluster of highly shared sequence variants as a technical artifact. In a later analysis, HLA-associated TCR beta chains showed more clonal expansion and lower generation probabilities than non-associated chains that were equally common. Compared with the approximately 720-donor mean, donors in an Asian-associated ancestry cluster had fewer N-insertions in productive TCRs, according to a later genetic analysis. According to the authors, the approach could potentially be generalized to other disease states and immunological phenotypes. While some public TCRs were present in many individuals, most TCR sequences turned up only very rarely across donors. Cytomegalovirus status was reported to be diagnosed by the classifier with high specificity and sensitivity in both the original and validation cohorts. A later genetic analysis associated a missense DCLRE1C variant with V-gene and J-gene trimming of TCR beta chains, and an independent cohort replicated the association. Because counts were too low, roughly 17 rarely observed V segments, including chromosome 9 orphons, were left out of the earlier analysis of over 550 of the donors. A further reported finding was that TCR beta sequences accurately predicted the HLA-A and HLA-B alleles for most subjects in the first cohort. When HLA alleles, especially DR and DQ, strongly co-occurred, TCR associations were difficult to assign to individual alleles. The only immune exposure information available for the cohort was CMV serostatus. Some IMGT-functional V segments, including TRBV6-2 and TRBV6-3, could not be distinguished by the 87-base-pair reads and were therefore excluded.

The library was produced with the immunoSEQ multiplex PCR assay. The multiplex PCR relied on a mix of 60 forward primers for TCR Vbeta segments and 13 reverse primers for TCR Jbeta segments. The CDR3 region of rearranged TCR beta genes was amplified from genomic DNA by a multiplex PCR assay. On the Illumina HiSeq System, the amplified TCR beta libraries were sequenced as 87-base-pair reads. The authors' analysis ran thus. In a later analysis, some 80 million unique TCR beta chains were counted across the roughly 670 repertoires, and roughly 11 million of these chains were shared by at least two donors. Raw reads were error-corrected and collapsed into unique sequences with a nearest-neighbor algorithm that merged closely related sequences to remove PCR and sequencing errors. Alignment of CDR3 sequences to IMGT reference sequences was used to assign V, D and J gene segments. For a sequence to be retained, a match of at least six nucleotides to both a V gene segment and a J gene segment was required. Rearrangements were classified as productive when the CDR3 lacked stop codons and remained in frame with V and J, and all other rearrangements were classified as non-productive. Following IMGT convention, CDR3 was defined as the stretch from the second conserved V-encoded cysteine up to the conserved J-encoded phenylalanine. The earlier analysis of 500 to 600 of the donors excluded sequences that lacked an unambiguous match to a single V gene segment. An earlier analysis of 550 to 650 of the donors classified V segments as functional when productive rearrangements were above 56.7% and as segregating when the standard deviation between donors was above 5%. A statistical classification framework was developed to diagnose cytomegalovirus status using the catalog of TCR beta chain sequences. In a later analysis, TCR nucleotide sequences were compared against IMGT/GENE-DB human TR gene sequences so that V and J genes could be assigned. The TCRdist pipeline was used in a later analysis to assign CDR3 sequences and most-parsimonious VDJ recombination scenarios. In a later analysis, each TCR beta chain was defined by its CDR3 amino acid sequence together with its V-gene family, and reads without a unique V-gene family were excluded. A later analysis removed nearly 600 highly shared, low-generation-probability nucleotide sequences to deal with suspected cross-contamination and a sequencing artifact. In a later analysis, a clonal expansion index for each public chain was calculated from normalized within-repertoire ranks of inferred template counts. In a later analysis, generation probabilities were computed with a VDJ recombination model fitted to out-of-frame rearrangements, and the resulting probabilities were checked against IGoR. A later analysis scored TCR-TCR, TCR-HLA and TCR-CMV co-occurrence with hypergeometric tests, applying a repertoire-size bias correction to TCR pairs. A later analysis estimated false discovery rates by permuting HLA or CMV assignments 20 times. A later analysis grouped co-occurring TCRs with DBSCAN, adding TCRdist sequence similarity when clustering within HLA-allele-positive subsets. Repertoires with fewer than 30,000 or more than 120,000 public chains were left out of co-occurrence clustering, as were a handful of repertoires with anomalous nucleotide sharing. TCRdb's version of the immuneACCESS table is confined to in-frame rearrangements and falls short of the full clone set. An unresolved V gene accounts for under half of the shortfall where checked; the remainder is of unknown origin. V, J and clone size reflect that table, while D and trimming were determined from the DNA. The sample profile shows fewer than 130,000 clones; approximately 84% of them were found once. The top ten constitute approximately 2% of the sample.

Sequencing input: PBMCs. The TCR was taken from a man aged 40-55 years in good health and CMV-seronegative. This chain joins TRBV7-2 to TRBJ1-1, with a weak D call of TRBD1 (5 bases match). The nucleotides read TGTGCCAGCAGCCCCGGACCAGGGTGGATGAACACTGAAGCTTTCTTT. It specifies CASSPGPGWMNTEAFF.